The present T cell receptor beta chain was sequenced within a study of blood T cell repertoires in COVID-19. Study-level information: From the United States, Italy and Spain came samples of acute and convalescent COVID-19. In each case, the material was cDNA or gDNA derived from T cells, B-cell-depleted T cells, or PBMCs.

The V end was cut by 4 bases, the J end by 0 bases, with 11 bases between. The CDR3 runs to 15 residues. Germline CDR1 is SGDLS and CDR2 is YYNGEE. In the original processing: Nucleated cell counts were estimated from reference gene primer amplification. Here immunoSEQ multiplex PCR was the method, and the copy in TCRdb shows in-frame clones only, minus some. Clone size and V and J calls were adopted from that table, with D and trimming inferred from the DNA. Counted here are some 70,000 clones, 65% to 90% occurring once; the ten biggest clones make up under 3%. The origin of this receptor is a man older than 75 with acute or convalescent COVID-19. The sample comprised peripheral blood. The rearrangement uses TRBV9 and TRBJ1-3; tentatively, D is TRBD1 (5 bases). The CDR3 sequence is CASSPRGISGNTIYF. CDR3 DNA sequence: TGTGCCAGCAGCCCTCGGGGGATCTCTGGAAACACCATATATTTT.